This T cell receptor beta chain was sequenced in a study of identical twins. TCRdb processed the 5' RACE reads anew with MiXCR; each CDR3 protein has one entry. The profile shows roughly 770,000 distinct CDR3 sequences, about 18% of them singletons. Notes on the study in general: Cord blood beta clonotypes that were abundant carried fewer insertions, and memory repertoires showed no such trend. Compared with unrelated sharing, twin-shared out-of-frame alpha sequences had more low-probability sequences.

Comments on this clonotype: Its antigen is unidentified.

V shed 2 bases, J shed 6 bases, and the junction held 8 bases outside the gene matches. The CDR3 length is 15 residues. The same data also contributed to another study, on T cells expressing NK-cell markers. That study reports: Obtained from sorted CD3+CD56+NKG2C+, CD3+CD56+NKG2C- and CD3+CD56-NKG2C+ T cells were the TCR beta repertoires. Of eight sequenced donors, seven were HCMV-seropositive and one HCMV-seronegative.

The receptor was isolated from a woman between 18 and 29 years old in good health. The V and J genes are TRBV12-3 or TRBV12-4 and TRBJ2-3; 7 positions agree with TRBD2. The sample was PBMCs. The CDR3 region is CASSLTRGSWDTQYF. The CDR3 nucleotides are TGTGCCAGCAGTTTAACGCGGGGGTCATGGGATACGCAGTATTTT.